Listed below are T cell receptor beta chains from one sample, sequenced in a study of T cells in localized non-small cell lung cancer. Sequenced by immunoSEQ multiplex PCR; TCRdb stores in-frame clones only, minus some. The table has 37,000 or so clones, around 90% seen once; the top ten hold roughly 2.5%. This specimen was peripheral blood, taken before any cancer treatment. Receptor source: a woman between 35 and 70 years old with stage I lung adenocarcinoma. CDR3s include the opening cysteine and the closing phenylalanine or tryptophan. A D gene is named only where the DNA matches it firmly. Expanded clones are given a class, and other clones once, few, many or no size at all.

>TRBJ1-1|NA|TRBV6-5|NA
CASSRLGETEAFF
TGTGCCAGCAGTCGCCTCGGGGAGACTGAAGCTTTCTTT
>TRBJ1-3|TRBD1|TRBV19|NA
CASEQGSGNTIYF
TGTGCCAGTGAACAGGGGTCTGGAAACACCATATATTTT
>TRBJ2-7|TRBD1|TRBV6-5|NA
CASRGRDRVKYF
TGTGCCAGCAGGGGGCGGGACAGGGTCAAGTACTTC
>TRBJ2-7|NA|TRBV5-1|NA
CASSLYGGPYNEQYF
TGCGCCAGCAGCTTGTATGGGGGGCCTTACAACGAGCAGTACTTC
>TRBJ2-5|NA|TRBV25-1|NA
CASSQGGETQYF
TGTGCCAGCAGCCAGGGCGGGGAGACCCAGTACTTC
>TRBJ2-7|TRBD1|TRBV5-4|few
CASSPGGRGSYEQYF
TGTGCCAGCAGCCCAGGGGGTCGGGGCTCCTACGAGCAGTACTTC
>TRBJ2-3|NA|TRBV5-1|NA
CASSLGGSTDTQYF
TGCGCCAGCAGCTTAGGAGGGAGCACAGATACGCAGTATTTT
>TRBJ1-5|TRBD1|TRBV19|NA
CASSQGADRVYSNQPQHF
TGTGCCAGTTCCCAAGGGGCCGACAGGGTATATAGCAATCAGCCCCAGCATTTT
>TRBJ2-1|NA|TRBV5-1|NA
CASSLAPESSYNEQFF
TGCGCCAGCAGCTTGGCCCCGGAAAGCTCCTACAATGAGCAGTTCTTC
>TRBJ1-1|NA|TRBV2|NA
CASSVRWVGNTEAFF
TGTGCCAGCAGTGTACGCTGGGTCGGGAACACTGAAGCTTTCTTT
>TRBJ1-5|TRBD1|TRBV30|NA
CAWSSGTDWQPQHF
TGTGCCTGGAGCTCTGGGACAGATTGGCAGCCCCAGCATTTT
>TRBJ1-2|NA|TRBV15|NA
CATSRDKGPYGYTF
TGTGCCACCAGCAGAGATAAGGGTCCCTATGGCTACACCTTC
>TRBJ2-1|TRBD2|TRBV27|NA
CASSTRTSSGYNEQFF
TGTGCCAGCAGTACCCGGACTAGCTCCGGGTACAATGAGCAGTTCTTC
>TRBJ2-7|TRBD2|TRBV4-2|NA
CASSQTGGEGEQYF
TGTGCCAGCAGCCAAACGGGGGGAGAAGGCGAGCAGTACTTC
>TRBJ2-1|NA|TRBV6-6|NA
CAISEKVDHEQFF
TGTGCCATCAGTGAGAAAGTGGATCATGAGCAGTTCTTC
>TRBJ2-7|NA|TRBV21-1|NA
CASSTGTGTYEQYF
TGTGCCAGCAGCACCGGGACAGGAACCTACGAGCAGTACTTC
>TRBJ2-7|TRBD2|TRBV28|NA
CASSTGLPLPHEQYF
TGTGCCAGCAGTACGGGACTACCGCTACCTCACGAGCAGTACTTC